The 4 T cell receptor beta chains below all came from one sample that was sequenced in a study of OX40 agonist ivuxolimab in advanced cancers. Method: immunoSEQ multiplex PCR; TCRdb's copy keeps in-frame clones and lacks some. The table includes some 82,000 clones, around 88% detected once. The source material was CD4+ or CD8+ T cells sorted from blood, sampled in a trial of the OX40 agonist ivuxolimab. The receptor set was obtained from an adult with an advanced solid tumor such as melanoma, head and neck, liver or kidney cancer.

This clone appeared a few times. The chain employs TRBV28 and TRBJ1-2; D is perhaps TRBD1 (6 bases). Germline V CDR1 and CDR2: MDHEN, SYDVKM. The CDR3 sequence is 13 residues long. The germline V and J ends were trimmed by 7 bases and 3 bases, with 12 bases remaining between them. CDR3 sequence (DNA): TGTGCCAGCACCCAAGGGGGTGACTATGGCTACACCTTC. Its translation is CASTQGGDYGYTF.

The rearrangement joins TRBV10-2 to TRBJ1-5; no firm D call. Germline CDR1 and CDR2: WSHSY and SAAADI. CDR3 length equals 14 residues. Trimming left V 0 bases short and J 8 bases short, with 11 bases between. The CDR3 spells CASSESTTAKPQHF. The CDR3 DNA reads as TGCGCCAGCAGTGAGTCGACTACGGCCAAGCCCCAGCATTTT.

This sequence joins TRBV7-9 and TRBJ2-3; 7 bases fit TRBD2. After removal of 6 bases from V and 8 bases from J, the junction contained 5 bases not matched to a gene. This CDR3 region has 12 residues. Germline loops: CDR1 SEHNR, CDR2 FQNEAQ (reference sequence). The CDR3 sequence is CASSPSGGTQYF. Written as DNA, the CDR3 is TGTGCCAGCAGTCCCTCGGGGGGTACGCAGTATTTT.

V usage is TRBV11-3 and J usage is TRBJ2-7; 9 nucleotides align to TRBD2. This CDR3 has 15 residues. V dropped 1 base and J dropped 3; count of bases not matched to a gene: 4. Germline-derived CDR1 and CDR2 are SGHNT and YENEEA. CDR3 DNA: TGTGCCAGCAGCTTAGGGGCTAGCGGGATCTACGAGCAGTACTTC. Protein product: CASSLGASGIYEQYF.